The 18 T cell receptor beta chains below all came from one sample that was sequenced in a study of blood T cell repertoires in COVID-19 (TCRdb year 2020). Preparation of the library involved the immunoSEQ multiplex PCR assay. What TCRdb holds here is the immuneACCESS table cut down to in-frame rearrangements. Part of the clones is not present; checked against another copy, under half of the missing clones reflect an unresolved V gene, and the others are unexplained. For this sample the table gives hundreds of thousands of clones, of which 70% to 90% were detected only once. The ten largest clones take up over 0.85% of the sample. The material sequenced was PBMCs or T cells enriched from blood (not recorded which). All receptors come from a man in his forties or fifties who had been exposed to COVID-19.

The genes are TRBV28 and TRBJ2-1; 8 nucleotides agree with TRBD2. This CDR3 has 18 residues. Germline V lookup: CDR1 MDHEN, CDR2 SYDVKM. V shed 5 bases, J shed 4 bases, and the junction held 16 bases outside the gene matches. The CDR3 is CASSSPDLGRGSYNEQFF. The CDR3 nucleotides are TGTGCCAGCAGTAGTCCCGACCTCGGGAGGGGTTCTTACAATGAGCAGTTCTTC.

V usage is TRBV12-3 or TRBV12-4 and J usage is TRBJ1-1, with D perhaps matching TRBD1 (5 bases). V lost 5 bases and J 4 bases, leaving 11 bases between the germline ends. This CDR3 region has 13 residues. The CDR3 DNA follows: TGTGCCAGCAGTCCTCGACAGACCACTGAAGCTTTCTTT. Its translation: CASSPRQTTEAFF.

The genes are TRBV5-4 and TRBJ1-1; no reliable D call. The CDR3 is 15 amino acids. V was trimmed by 1 base and J by 3 bases, leaving 13 bases between them. Per germline, CDR1 SGHNT and CDR2 YYREEE (reference sequence). CDR3 protein: CASSLRVGRDTEAFF. The CDR3 region has the DNA TGTGCCAGCAGCTTGCGGGTCGGGAGGGACACTGAAGCTTTCTTT.

V usage is TRBV20-1 and J usage is TRBJ2-7, with 12 bases matching TRBD2. Germline V CDR1 and CDR2: DFQATT, SNEGSKA (reference sequence). This CDR3 contains 14 residues. V trimming: 3 bases; J trimming: 2 bases; junction bases outside the gene matches: 2. CDR3 protein: CSASRLAGAYEQYF. In DNA, the CDR3 is TGCAGTGCTAGTCGACTAGCGGGGGCCTACGAGCAGTACTTC.

This clone appeared a single time. The chain combines TRBV29-1 with TRBJ1-2; unclear D gene. This CDR3 has 13 residues. The V gene lost 4 bases and the J gene lost 6 bases, with 15 bases spanning the gap. Germline V gene data show CDR1 as SQVTM and CDR2 as ANQGSEA. DNA for the CDR3: TGCAGCGTTGTTAAACCGGACGGGGATGGCTACACCTTC. Translating gives CSVVKPDGDGYTF.

The chain combines TRBV9 with TRBJ1-2; 8 nucleotides match TRBD1. The CDR3 contains 18 residues. Germline CDR1 reads SGDLS; CDR2 reads YYNGEE. Unmatched junction bases numbered 11, after V lost 1 base and J lost 0 bases. The CDR3 bases are TGTGCCAGCAGCGTAAGCCGGGACAGGAGGTTCTCTAACTATGGCTACACCTTC. As protein: CASSVSRDRRFSNYGYTF.

The chain links TRBV18 to TRBJ2-7, with no clear D. Trimming took 3 bases from V and 3 from J, leaving 15 bases between them. CDR1 is KGHSH and CDR2 is LQKENI in the germline V gene. This CDR3 contains 15 residues. CDR3 bases: TGTGCCAGCTCACCTATCGAGACTGAGCTCTACGAGCAGTACGTC. Its protein is CASSPIETELYEQYV.

This clone was recorded only once. This chain connects TRBV3-1 (or the pseudogene TRBV3-2) to TRBJ2-1, with 13 nucleotides matching TRBD2. J lost 3 bases, V lost 5 bases, and 16 bases had no gene match. This CDR3 region has 20 residues. The germline V gene has CDR1 LGHDT and CDR2 YNNKEL (reference sequence). CDR3 region: CASSTTLAGGPESLYNEQFF. Here the CDR3 DNA reads TGTGCCAGCAGCACCACACTAGCGGGGGGGCCCGAGTCTCTCTACAATGAGCAGTTCTTC.

The chain couples TRBV24-1 to TRBJ2-3, with TRBD1 matching 7 bases. The CDR3 is 15 amino acids. Germline lookup yields CDR1 KGHDR and CDR2 SFDVKD. The junction had 8 bases not matched to a gene; V was cut back by 4 bases and J by 5 bases. The CDR3 region has the DNA TGTGCCACCAGTGACCCGACAGGGAGCGGAGATACGCAGTATTTT. Encoded protein: CATSDPTGSGDTQYF.

The chain employs TRBV19 and TRBJ2-3; 8 bases fit TRBD1. The CDR3 runs 15 residues. Germline CDR1 is LNHDA and CDR2 is SQIVND (reference sequence). V shed 5 bases, J shed 5 bases, and the junction held 9 bases outside the gene matches. The CDR3 protein is CASSSRGLGIDTQYF. CDR3 bases: TGTGCCAGTAGTTCCAGGGGGCTCGGAATAGATACGCAGTATTTT.

The chain carries TRBV12-3 or TRBV12-4 and TRBJ1-5; D remains unclear. This CDR3 has 13 amino acids. V was shortened by 2 bases and J by 5 bases, with 7 bases between the two germline ends. The CDR3 sequence: CASSLTLYQPQHF. CDR3 coding DNA: TGTGCCAGCAGTTTAACTTTGTATCAGCCCCAGCATTTT.

V is TRBV5-1 and J is TRBJ1-2; possible D gene TRBD1, 6 bases. CDR3 length: 15 residues. In germline, CDR1 is SGHRS, CDR2 YFSETQ. The V and J ends lost 1 base and 8 bases respectively, with 18 bases between them. CDR3 coding DNA: TGCGCCAGCAGCTTGAGCCATAGACAGGTTGGAGGCTACACCTTC. This sequence encodes CASSLSHRQVGGYTF. Full variable domain (outside the CDR3, taken from reference TRBV5-1 and TRBJ1-2): KAGVTQTPRYLIKTRGQQVTLSCSPISGHRSVSWYQQTPGQGLQFLFEYFSETQRNKGNFPGRFSGRQFSNSRSEMNVSTLELGDSALYLCASSLSHRQVGGYTFGSGTRLTVV.

J is TRBJ1-1 and V is TRBV27, with D possibly matching TRBD1 (6 bases). Trimming shortened V by 5 bases and J by 1 base, and 11 bases separated the two germline ends. The CDR3 extends over 14 amino acids. CDR1 MNHEY and CDR2 SMNVEV come from the germline V gene (reference sequence). The CDR3 reads CASSLQTGNTEAFF. The CDR3 coding sequence is TGTGCCAGCAGTCTTCAGACAGGGAACACTGAAGCTTTCTTT.

The CDR3, as DNA: TGCAGCGTTGTATTGCGGGCTAACTATGGCTACACCTTC. This translates into CSVVLRANYGYTF. This chain joins TRBV29-1 and TRBJ1-2; the D is unclear. Looked up from germline, CDR1 is SQVTM and CDR2 is ANQGSEA. The V end was cut by 4 bases, the J end by 0 bases, with 9 bases between. This CDR3 region has 13 residues.

The CDR3 here is CASTQGFDEQFF. The CDR3 DNA reads as TGTGCCAGCACGCAGGGGTTTGATGAGCAGTTCTTC. The J gene is TRBJ2-1, the V gene TRBV2; D possibly corresponds to TRBD1 (6 bases). CDR1 and CDR2 (germline): SNHLY, FYNNEI. V lost 7 bases and J 8 bases, leaving 12 bases between the germline ends. The CDR3 totals 12 residues.

The V gene is TRBV13, the J gene TRBJ1-3, with TRBD1 identical over 10 bases. The CDR3 loop spans 16 amino acids. Germline V CDR1 and CDR2: PRHDT, FYEKMQ (reference sequence). Trimming cost V 3 bases and J 1 base; bases outside gene matches: 3. The CDR3: CASSFRGQGSGNTIYF. In nucleotides, the CDR3 is TGTGCCAGCAGCTTCCGGGGACAGGGGTCTGGAAACACCATATATTTT.

The chain links TRBV29-1 to TRBJ1-1; perhaps TRBD1 as D (6 bases). This CDR3 has 12 residues. V lost 8 bases and J 2 bases, leaving 12 bases between the germline ends. CDR1 SQVTM and CDR2 ANQGSEA come from the germline V gene. This CDR3 is CSIRTVNTEAFF. The CDR3 nucleotides read TGCAGCATCCGGACAGTTAACACTGAAGCTTTCTTT.

V gene TRBV5-6 combines with J gene TRBJ2-7; D unclear. V lost 4 bases to trimming and J lost 5 bases, with 16 bases between them. The germline gives CDR1 SGHDT, CDR2 YYEEEE. The CDR3 consists of 14 residues. The CDR3 protein is CASSRRPLGHEQYF. DNA of the CDR3: TGTGCCAGCAGCCGCCGACCGTTGGGCCACGAGCAGTACTTC.